This TCR beta chain was found in a study of T cells after yellow fever vaccination. Background on the study: Researchers used SMART-Seq v4 Ultra Low Input to prepare fractions that had low cell numbers. General observations from the study: Post-booster reappearance was seen for most primary-vaccination clones (just under 97% CD4, 75% to 90% CD8).

TCRdb independently ran MiXCR on the 5' RACE reads; one entry per CDR3 protein. The sample lists 500,000 to 650,000 distinct CDR3 sequences, approximately 13% seen once, with more than 12% in the top ten. CDR1 and CDR2 (germline): SGHNT, YYREEE (reference sequence). V lost 7 bases and J 10 bases, leaving 9 bases between the germline ends. The CDR3 runs to 10 residues. This clonotype was counted only a few times. The antigen is unknown. The chain employs TRBV5-4 and TRBJ2-1; possibly TRBD2 for D (6 bases). The source was PBMCs, collected on the day of the yellow fever booster vaccination. The receptor was isolated from a man younger than 45 who received the YFV17D yellow fever vaccine. CDR3 in DNA: TGTGCCAGCCCGGGGGAGGAGCAGTTCTTC. It translates to CASPGEEQFF.